The rows below give T cell receptor beta chains drawn from one sample of a study of T cell responses to AZD1222 COVID-19 vaccine. Assay used: immunoSEQ multiplex PCR; TCRdb lists only in-frame clones, some missing. The table lists 80,000 or so clones, around 90% of them singletons, with approximately 4.5% in the top ten. The source was peripheral blood, collected 28 days after the second AZD1222 dose. The source of these receptors is an adult who received the AZD1222 COVID-19 vaccine. Each CDR3 is given with its conserved first and last residue. The order of the fields is D gene, J gene, V gene, clone size, CDR3 DNA, CDR3 protein. A D gene is named only where the DNA matches it firmly. Not every row has a clone size; where given, it reads once, few, many or a size class.

>TRBD1|TRBJ2-2|TRBV7-9|once
TGTGCCAGCAGCTTAGGGGACAGGGGACCCGGGGAGCTGTTTTTT
CASSLGDRGPGELFF
>TRBD1|TRBJ2-1|TRBV7-3|-
TGTGCCAGCAGCGGGAGACCAGGGACAGGGGGCTACAATGAGCAGTTCTTC
CASSGRPGTGGYNEQFF
>TRBD2|TRBJ2-7|TRBV29-1|-
TGCAGCGTGGAGAGTCGAGCGGGAGGGTACGAGCAGTACTTC
CSVESRAGGYEQYF
>-|TRBJ2-1|TRBV9|-
TGTGCCAGCAGCGGGGGGGTTGGCAATGAGCAGTTCTTC
CASSGGVGNEQFF
>-|TRBJ2-3|TRBV4-3|-
TGCGCCAGCAGCCCCCTTAGGGACTCTAGCACAGATACGCAGTATTTT
CASSPLRDSSTDTQYF
>-|TRBJ1-1|TRBV30|-
TGTGCCTGGGCTAAACAGGGTTTGAGGGAAACTGAAGCTTTCTTT
CAWAKQGLRETEAFF
>-|TRBJ2-2|TRBV7-6|-
TGTGCCAGCAGCATTCCGGACGGAGGGGGGACCGGGGAGCTGTTTTTT
CASSIPDGGGTGELFF
>TRBD1|TRBJ2-7|TRBV11-2|-
TGTGCCAGCAGCTTGGGGGACAGGGGTAGGAACGAGCAGTACTTC
CASSLGDRGRNEQYF
>-|TRBJ2-5|TRBV19|-
TGTGCCAGTAGTGCCTGGGGAAGGCGGCTCCACGAGACCCAGTACTTC
CASSAWGRRLHETQYF
>TRBD1|TRBJ2-6|TRBV19|-
TGTGCCAGTAGTACGGGACAGCTCTCTGGGGCCAACGTCCTGACTTTC
CASSTGQLSGANVLTF
>-|TRBJ2-3|TRBV3-1/TRBV3-2|once
TGTGCCAGCAGCCAAGATTTACGCGGAGCAGCAGATACGCAGTATTTT
CASSQDLRGAADTQYF
>TRBD2|TRBJ2-3|TRBV5-1|-
TGCGCCAGCAGCTTGGCCGGAGCGGGAGGGGATACGCAGTATTTT
CASSLAGAGGDTQYF
>-|TRBJ2-1|TRBV3-1/TRBV3-2|-
TGTGCCAGCAGCCAAGACTTGCGGAACTCCTACAATGAGCAGTTCTTC
CASSQDLRNSYNEQFF
>TRBD2|TRBJ2-7|TRBV7-3|-
TGTGCCAGCAGTTCCTGGGGACTAGCGGGAGGGAGGTACGAGCAGTACTTC
CASSSWGLAGGRYEQYF
>-|TRBJ1-4|TRBV5-6|-
TGTGCCAGCAGCTTGGGCTCCGGGGGAGAAAAACTGTTTTTT
CASSLGSGGEKLFF
>TRBD1|TRBJ1-1|TRBV5-1|once
TGCGCCAGCAGAAACCAGGGGGGAGAAGCTTTCTTT
CASRNQGGEAFF
>TRBD1|TRBJ1-2|TRBV27|-
TGTGCCAGCAGCCGAGACAGGGGAGTAGGCTACACCTTC
CASSRDRGVGYTF
>-|TRBJ2-7|TRBV4-1|-
TGCGCCAGCAGCGAGCGGGACAGAAGTTACGAGCAGTACTTC
CASSERDRSYEQYF
>TRBD2|TRBJ2-1|TRBV15|-
TGTGCCACCAGCAGAGATCAACTAGCGGGGGCCTACAATGAGCAGTTCTTC
CATSRDQLAGAYNEQFF
>TRBD2|TRBJ2-1|TRBV5-1|-
TGCGCCAGCAGCTTGGGTAATAGCGGGAGTGGTGAGCAGTTCTTC
CASSLGNSGSGEQFF
>TRBD2|TRBJ2-1|TRBV27|-
TGTGCCAGCAGTTTATCCAGCGGGATTTCCCCCTACAATGAGCAGTTCTTC
CASSLSSGISPYNEQFF
>-|TRBJ2-3|TRBV29-1|-
TGCAGCGTTGATGGGGGGGATACGCAGTATTTT
CSVDGGDTQYF
>-|TRBJ1-4|TRBV3-1/TRBV3-2|-
TGTGCCAGCAGTCGGACAGCGGGTAACGAAAAACTGTTTTTT
CASSRTAGNEKLFF
>TRBD1|TRBJ1-1|TRBV11-2|-
TGTGCCAGCAGCTTTCGGTCGAGGGGGCTCCTTCCTTTTCCCACTGAAGCTTTCTTT
CASSFRSRGLLPFPTEAFF
>-|TRBJ1-1|TRBV6-5|-
TGTGCCAGCAGAGGACTTGAAGCTTTCTTT
CASRGLEAFF
>-|TRBJ1-3|TRBV14|once
TGTGCCAGCAGCCAGGCAGGGGGAAACACCATATATTTT
CASSQAGGNTIYF
>TRBD1|TRBJ2-3|TRBV24-1|-
TGTGCCGCCAGTGATTCGTACTCACAGGGGAAGTATTTT
CAASDSYSQGKYF
>-|TRBJ2-1|TRBV5-8|many
TGTGCCAGCAGCTTACGGGTTGAAGTTCTGTTCTTC
CASSLRVEVLFF
>-|TRBJ1-3|TRBV27|-
TGTGCCAGCAGTTTAGAGGGAGGGGAGGGAAACACCATATATTTT
CASSLEGGEGNTIYF
>-|TRBJ2-1|TRBV11-3|-
TGTGCCAGCAGCTTTGGCGGTAGCTCCTACAATGAGCAGTTCTTC
CASSFGGSSYNEQFF
>TRBD1|TRBJ1-2|TRBV30|-
TGTGCCTGGAGCAGGGGGTCCTATGGCTACACCTTC
CAWSRGSYGYTF
>-|TRBJ2-1|TRBV19|-
TGTGCCAGTAGTGCCGCCGGGGGAATTATCACCTACAATGAGCAGTTCTTC
CASSAAGGIITYNEQFF
>-|TRBJ2-3|TRBV5-4|-
TGTGCCAGCAGCCCCGATACTAGCACAGATACGCAGTATTTT
CASSPDTSTDTQYF
>TRBD1|TRBJ1-3|TRBV3-1/TRBV3-2|once
TGTGCCAGCAGCCGGGGACAGGGGGCAACTGGAAACACCATATATTTT
CASSRGQGATGNTIYF
>-|TRBJ2-2|TRBV19|-
TGTGCCAGCAGTAGGGGGGGAATTGGCCGGGAGCTGTTTTTT
CASSRGGIGRELFF
>-|TRBJ1-1|TRBV30|-
TGTGCCTGGAGTGTGGGGGGAAACACTGAAGCTTTCTTT
CAWSVGGNTEAFF
>-|TRBJ1-2|TRBV24-1|-
TGTGCCACCAGTGACGCCCGGGACGGCGCTAACTATGGCTACACCTTC
CATSDARDGANYGYTF
>-|TRBJ1-1|TRBV2|-
TGTGCCAGCCGCTCTATCGGTGGGATAGGTGAAGCTTTCTTT
CASRSIGGIGEAFF
>-|TRBJ1-1|TRBV12-3/TRBV12-4|-
TGTGCCAGCAGTTTAGGAGTTTACACTGAAGCTTTCTTT
CASSLGVYTEAFF
>-|TRBJ1-2|TRBV19|few
TGTGCCAGTAGTTTTTCTATTACAGTCGGTGCCTATGGCTACACCTTC
CASSFSITVGAYGYTF
>-|TRBJ2-2|TRBV6-1|-
TGTGCCAGCAGTGATCTGGGCACCGGGGAGCTGTTTTTT
CASSDLGTGELFF
>-|TRBJ1-5|TRBV18|-
TGTGCCAGCTCAGACAGCAGGGACGTCGGGGATCAGCCCCAGCATTTT
CASSDSRDVGDQPQHF
>-|TRBJ1-5|TRBV19|-
TGTGCCAGTCGCCCGCTGAACGGGGTCGGGCAGCCCCAGCATTTT
CASRPLNGVGQPQHF
>-|TRBJ2-1|TRBV24-1|-
TGTGCCACCAGACTAGGAGGGGGCAATGAGCAGTTCTTC
CATRLGGGNEQFF
>TRBD2|TRBJ2-7|TRBV10-2|once
TGCGCCAGCGTTCCGGGACTAGCGGGAGGGTCCGTGTTTCGTTCCTACGAGCAGTACTTC
CASVPGLAGGSVFRSYEQYF
>TRBD2|TRBJ2-7|TRBV28|once
TGTGCCAGCAGCGACCCGGGACTAGCGGGAGCCTCCTACGAGCAGTACTTC
CASSDPGLAGASYEQYF